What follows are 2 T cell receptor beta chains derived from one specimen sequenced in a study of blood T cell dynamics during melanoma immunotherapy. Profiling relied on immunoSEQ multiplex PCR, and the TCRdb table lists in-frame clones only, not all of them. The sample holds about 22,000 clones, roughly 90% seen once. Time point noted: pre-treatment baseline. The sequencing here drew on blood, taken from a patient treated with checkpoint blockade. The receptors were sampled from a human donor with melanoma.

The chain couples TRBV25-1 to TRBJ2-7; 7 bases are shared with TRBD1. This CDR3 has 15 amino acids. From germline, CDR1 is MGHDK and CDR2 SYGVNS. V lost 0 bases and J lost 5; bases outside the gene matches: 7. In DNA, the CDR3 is TGTGCCAGCAGTGAATATAAACCCACAGGGGACGAGCAGTACTTC. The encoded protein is CASSEYKPTGDEQYF.

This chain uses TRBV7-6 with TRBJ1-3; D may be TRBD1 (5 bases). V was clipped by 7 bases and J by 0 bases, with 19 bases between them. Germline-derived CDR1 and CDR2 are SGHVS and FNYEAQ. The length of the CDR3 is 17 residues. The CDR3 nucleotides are TGTGCCAGCAAAGATGGGGCAGGGCCGAGCTCTGGAAACACCATATATTTT. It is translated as CASKDGAGPSSGNTIYF.